This passage covers 16 T cell receptor beta chains from one sample sequenced in a study of shared clonotypes between healthy human individuals. The method was immunoSEQ multiplex PCR; TCRdb's version includes in-frame clones alone and lacks a portion of them. In the table there are some 2,000,000 clones, approximately 95% of which are singletons. Sequenced input: naive CD4+ T cells sorted from blood. As for subset: CD45RA+ positively selected. These receptors were taken from a young man in good health.

The genes are TRBV6-1 and TRBJ1-3, with D possibly being TRBD1 (5 bases). Trimming removed 10 bases at V and 4 bases at J, with 14 bases between. This CDR3 spans 13 amino acids. Looked up from germline, CDR1 is MNHNS and CDR2 is SASEGT. CDR3 DNA sequence: TGTGCCATTTATAAAGGGGCGGGAAACACCATATATTTT. It encodes CAIYKGAGNTIYF.

The chain is built from TRBV2 and TRBJ1-2, with a weak D call TRBD1 (6 bases). The germline gives CDR1 SNHLY, CDR2 FYNNEI. V shed 4 bases and J shed 5 bases, with 14 bases lying between them. The CDR3 covers 14 residues. This CDR3 is CASSVAPQGYGYTF. The DNA of the CDR3 is TGTGCCAGCAGTGTCGCACCACAGGGTTATGGCTACACCTTC. The whole variable domain, filled in from reference TRBV2 and TRBJ1-2, reads EPEVTQTPSHQVTQMGQEVILRCVPISNHLYFYWYRQILGQKVEFLVSFYNNEISEKSEIFDDQFSVERPDGSNFTLKIRSTKLEDSAMYFCASSVAPQGYGYTFGSGTRLTVV.

The DNA for the CDR3 is TGTGCCAGCAGCGCTAGGGGTGTCGGGGAGCTGTTTTTT. Translated: CASSARGVGELFF. The chain is built from TRBV7-2 and TRBJ2-2; D is perhaps TRBD1 (5 bases). Trimming stripped 5 bases from V and 7 bases from J, with 11 bases between. The germline V gene encodes CDR1 SGHTA and CDR2 FQGNSA. The CDR3 totals 13 residues.

This chain joins TRBV9 and TRBJ1-2, with D perhaps matching TRBD1 (5 bases). The CDR3 sequence is 13 residues long. V was shortened by 0 bases and J by 7 bases, with 10 bases between the two germline ends. Germline loops: CDR1 SGDLS, CDR2 YYNGEE. DNA of the CDR3: TGTGCCAGCAGCGTAGGGTCAGGGCCTGGCTACACCTTC. Amino acids: CASSVGSGPGYTF.

The gene calls are TRBV7-8 and TRBJ1-4; D is unresolved. Germline-derived CDR1 and CDR2 are SGHVS and FQNEAQ. The CDR3 is 16 amino acids. The ends were cut back, 2 bases at V and 0 bases at J, with 10 bases in the middle. CDR3 sequence: CASSLLSSATNEKLFF. CDR3 coding DNA: TGTGCCAGCAGCTTATTGAGCTCTGCAACTAATGAAAAACTGTTTTTT.

The chain couples TRBV18 to TRBJ1-1; D is possibly TRBD1 (5 bases). There are 15 residues in the CDR3. CDR1 is KGHSH, CDR2 LQKENI, per germline. V shed 0 bases and J shed 0 bases, with 8 bases lying between them. Here the CDR3 DNA reads TGTGCCAGCTCACCACCGAGGGGTATGAACACTGAAGCTTTCTTT. Translation gives CASSPPRGMNTEAFF.

The V and J genes are TRBV7-9 and TRBJ1-6, with 7 positions matching TRBD1. This CDR3 has 19 amino acids. V lost 5 bases and J lost 0; bases outside the gene matches: 13. From germline, CDR1 is SEHNR and CDR2 FQNEAQ (reference sequence). CDR3 DNA: TGTGCCAGCAGCCTACAAAGGACAGGTAGTAACTCCTATAATTCACCCCTCCACTTT. It specifies CASSLQRTGSNSYNSPLHF.

V is TRBV10-1 and J is TRBJ1-6; D unclear. V was shortened by 2 bases and J by 8 bases, with 4 bases between the two germline ends. The CDR3 loop spans 12 amino acids. The germline V gene has CDR1 WNHNN and CDR2 SYGVQD (reference sequence). The chain's CDR3 is CASSETDSPLHF. The CDR3 DNA is TGCGCCAGCAGTGAGACAGATTCACCCCTCCACTTT.

J is TRBJ2-3 and V is TRBV29-1; tentatively, D is TRBD2 (6 bases). This CDR3 region has 10 residues. V was shortened by 0 bases and J by 11 bases, with 6 bases between the two germline ends. Looked up from germline, CDR1 is SQVTM and CDR2 is ANQGSEA. The CDR3 nucleotides read TGCAGCGTTGAAGAGGGACTGCAGTATTTT. Translated: CSVEEGLQYF.

The chain has TRBV28 and TRBJ2-2, with TRBD1 as a possible D gene (6 bases). V lost 10 bases and J 3 bases, leaving 18 bases between the germline ends. Per the germline V gene, CDR1 is MDHEN and CDR2 is SYDVKM. CDR3 length: 15 residues. Here the CDR3 DNA reads TGTGCCACAGAACCGGGACAAGGACACACCGGGGAGCTGTTTTTT. This encodes CATEPGQGHTGELFF.

This clone was found once. The chain couples TRBV19 to TRBJ2-3; possible D gene TRBD1, 5 bases. The germline V gene has CDR1 LNHDA and CDR2 SQIVND (reference sequence). This CDR3 has 15 residues. Trimming removed 5 bases at V and 0 bases at J, with 12 bases between. For the CDR3, the DNA is TGTGCCAGTAGTTCAGGACACACAAGCACAGATACGCAGTATTTT. Translated: CASSSGHTSTDTQYF.

This chain links TRBV25-1 with TRBJ1-5; TRBD1 might be the D (6 bases). Trimming stripped 3 bases from V and 3 bases from J, with 9 bases between. This CDR3 has 14 amino acids. CDR1 and CDR2 (germline): MGHDK, SYGVNS. Written as DNA, the CDR3 is TGTGCCAGCAGTGATACAGGGTTCAATCAGCCCCAGCATTTT. Protein sequence: CASSDTGFNQPQHF. The full variable domain, its missing parts supplied by reference TRBV25-1 and TRBJ1-5, is EADIYQTPRYLVIGTGKKITLECSQTMGHDKMYWYQQDPGMELHLIHYSYGVNSTEKGDLSSESTVSRIRTEHFPLTLESARPSHTSQYLCASSDTGFNQPQHFGDGTRLSIL.

This chain links TRBV5-1 with TRBJ2-5; 8 bases are a match to TRBD1. The CDR3 runs 15 residues. V shed 0 bases, J shed 1 base, and the junction held 2 bases outside the gene matches. The germline CDR1 and CDR2 sequences are SGHRS and YFSETQ. The CDR3 nucleotides read TGCGCCAGCAGCTTGGGACAGGGGTCCCAAGAGACCCAGTACTTC. Protein: CASSLGQGSQETQYF.

To note about this clone: This same CDR3 is encoded by further DNA sequences in the sample. The chain links TRBV18 to TRBJ1-1; D gene uncertain. This CDR3 comprises 13 residues. Germline CDR1 and CDR2: KGHSH and LQKENI. The V gene lost 3 bases and the J gene lost 0 bases, with 5 bases spanning the gap. The CDR3 spells CASSPAVNTEAFF. Here the CDR3 DNA reads TGTGCCAGCTCACCGGCAGTGAACACTGAAGCTTTCTTT.

The gene calls are TRBV6-5 and TRBJ2-5; perhaps TRBD2 as D (5 bases). Trimming pared 2 bases from V and 1 base from J, leaving 14 bases between. The CDR3 contains 16 residues. Germline values: CDR1 MNHEY, CDR2 SVGAGI. The CDR3 spells CASSYGERPVQETQYF. The CDR3 DNA sequence: TGTGCCAGCAGTTACGGCGAGCGGCCCGTCCAAGAGACCCAGTACTTC.

The chain has TRBV6-4 and TRBJ1-1; D is ambiguous. The germline gives CDR1 MRHNA, CDR2 SNTAGT. Trimming shortened V by 2 bases and J by 5 bases, and 9 bases separated the two germline ends. The CDR3 extends over 13 amino acids. The CDR3 protein is CASSDESGTEAFF. CDR3 nucleotides: TGTGCCAGCAGTGACGAAAGTGGGACTGAAGCTTTCTTT.